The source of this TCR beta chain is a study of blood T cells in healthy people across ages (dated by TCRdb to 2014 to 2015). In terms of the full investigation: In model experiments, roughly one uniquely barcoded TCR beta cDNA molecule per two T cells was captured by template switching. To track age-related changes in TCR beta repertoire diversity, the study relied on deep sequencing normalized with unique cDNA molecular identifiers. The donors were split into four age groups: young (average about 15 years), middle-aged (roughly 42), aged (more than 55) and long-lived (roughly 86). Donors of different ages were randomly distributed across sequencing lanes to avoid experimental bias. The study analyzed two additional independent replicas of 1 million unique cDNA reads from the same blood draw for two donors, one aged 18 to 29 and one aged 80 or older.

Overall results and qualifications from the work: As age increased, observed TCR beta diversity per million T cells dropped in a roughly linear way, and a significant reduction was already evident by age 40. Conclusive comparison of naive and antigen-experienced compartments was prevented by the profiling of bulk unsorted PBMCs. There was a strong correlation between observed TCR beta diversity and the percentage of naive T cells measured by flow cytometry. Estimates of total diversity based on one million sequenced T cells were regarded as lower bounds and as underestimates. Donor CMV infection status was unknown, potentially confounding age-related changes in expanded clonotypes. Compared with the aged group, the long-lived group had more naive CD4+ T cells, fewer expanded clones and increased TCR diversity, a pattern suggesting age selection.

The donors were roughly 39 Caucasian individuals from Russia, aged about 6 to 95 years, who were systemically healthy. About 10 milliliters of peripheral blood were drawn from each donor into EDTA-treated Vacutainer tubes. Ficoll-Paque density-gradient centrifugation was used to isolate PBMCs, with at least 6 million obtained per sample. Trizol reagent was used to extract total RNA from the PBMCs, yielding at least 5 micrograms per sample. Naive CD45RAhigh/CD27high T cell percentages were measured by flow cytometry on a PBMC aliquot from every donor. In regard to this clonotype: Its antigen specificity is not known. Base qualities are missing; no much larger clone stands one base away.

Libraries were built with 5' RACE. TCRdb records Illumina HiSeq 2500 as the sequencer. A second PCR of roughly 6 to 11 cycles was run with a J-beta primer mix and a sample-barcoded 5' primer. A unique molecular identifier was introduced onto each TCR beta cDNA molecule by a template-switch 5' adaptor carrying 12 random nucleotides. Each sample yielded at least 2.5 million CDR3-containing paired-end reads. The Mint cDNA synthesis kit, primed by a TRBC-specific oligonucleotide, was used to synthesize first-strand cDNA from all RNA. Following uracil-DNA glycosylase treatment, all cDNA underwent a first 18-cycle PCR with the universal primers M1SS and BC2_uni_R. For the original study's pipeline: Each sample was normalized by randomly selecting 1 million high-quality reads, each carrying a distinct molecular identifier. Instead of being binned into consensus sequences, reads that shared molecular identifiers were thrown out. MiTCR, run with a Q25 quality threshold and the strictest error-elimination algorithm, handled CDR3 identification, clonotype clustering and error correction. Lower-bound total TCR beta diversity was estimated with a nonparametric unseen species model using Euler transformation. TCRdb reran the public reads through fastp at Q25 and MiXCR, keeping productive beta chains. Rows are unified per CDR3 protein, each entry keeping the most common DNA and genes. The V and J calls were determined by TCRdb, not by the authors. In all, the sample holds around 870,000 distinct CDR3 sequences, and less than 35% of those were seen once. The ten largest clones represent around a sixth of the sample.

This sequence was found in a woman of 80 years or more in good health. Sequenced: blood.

The CDR3 protein sequence reads: CASSERLKGAFF. The bases are TGCGCCAGCAGTGAACGGCTAAAGGGAGCTTTCTTT. Rearrangement joined TRBV10-2 to TRBJ1-1; no D gene is confidently identified. In the germline V gene, CDR1 corresponds to WSHSY and CDR2 to SAAADI. Taken from cysteine to phenylalanine, the CDR3 has 12 residues. The sequence is cut down to CDR3 DNA, 36 bases in frame from base 1. V sheds 3 bases and J sheds 10 bases, leaving 12 bases between their ends.